This passage covers 8 T cell receptor beta chains from one sample sequenced in a study of control samples from healthy donors and cancer patients. Method: immunoSEQ multiplex PCR; TCRdb's copy keeps in-frame clones and lacks some. The data contain roughly 120,000 clones, more than 85% of them seen just once; the ten biggest clones take up approximately 1.7%. Sequences were obtained from PBMCs. The source is a man in his forties or fifties with head and neck cancer.

This clone was observed a single time. The rearrangement joins TRBV19 to TRBJ2-3, with D possibly TRBD2 on 6 matching bases. V was cut by 5 bases and J by 5 bases, with 11 bases left in between. CDR1 LNHDA and CDR2 SQIVND come from the germline V gene (reference sequence). CDR3 length: 13 residues. The CDR3 region has the DNA TGTGCCAGTAGTTCCTGGGGGGTAGATACGCAGTATTTT. Amino acids: CASSSWGVDTQYF.

The rearrangement joins TRBV9 to TRBJ2-3; D call uncertain. The V gene lost 3 bases and the J gene lost 2 bases, with 10 bases spanning the gap. The length of the CDR3 is 14 residues. The V gene's germline CDR1 is SGDLS and CDR2 YYNGEE. CDR3 protein: CASSAVDFTDTQYF. The CDR3 coding sequence is TGTGCCAGCAGCGCCGTAGATTTCACAGATACGCAGTATTTT.

This chain uses TRBV20-1 with TRBJ2-7; 9 nucleotides match TRBD2. This CDR3 is built from 15 residues. The J segment lost 0 bases and the V segment lost 3 bases, leaving 6 bases of the junction unmatched. Per the germline V gene, CDR1 is DFQATT and CDR2 is SNEGSKA (reference sequence). The CDR3 is CSASSSGGFSYEQYF. DNA for the CDR3: TGCAGTGCTAGTAGTAGCGGGGGCTTCTCCTACGAGCAGTACTTC.

The chain carries TRBV5-1 and TRBJ2-3; TRBD1 matches 9 bases. V was clipped by 4 bases and J by 3 bases; unmatched bases: 6. Germline values: CDR1 SGHRS, CDR2 YFSETQ. The CDR3 loop spans 15 amino acids. Here the CDR3 reads CASSPRGQGTDTQYF. The DNA of the CDR3 is TGCGCCAGCAGCCCGCGGGGACAGGGAACAGATACGCAGTATTTT.

The V call is TRBV5-1, the J call TRBJ2-7; D is perhaps TRBD1 (5 bases). V was shortened by 0 bases and J by 0 bases, with 13 bases between the two germline ends. The CDR3 loop spans 16 amino acids. CDR1 and CDR2 from the germline V gene are SGHRS and YFSETQ. The CDR3 DNA follows: TGCGCCAGCAGCTTGGTTGAAGCGACAGTCTCCTACGAGCAGTACTTC. The encoded protein is CASSLVEATVSYEQYF.

The rearrangement links TRBV6-5 to TRBJ1-4, with D possibly TRBD1 on 5 matching bases. The CDR3 has 15 residues. The germline V gene encodes CDR1 MNHEY and CDR2 SVGAGI. The V and J ends lost 5 bases and 3 bases respectively, with 13 bases between them. The CDR3 region has the DNA TGTGCCAGCAGTCCACGGGGGGTTTCTAATGAAAAACTGTTTTTT. This codes for CASSPRGVSNEKLFF.

This chain uses TRBV7-9 with TRBJ1-1, with 7 bases fitting TRBD1. The CDR3 consists of 15 residues. V shed 6 bases and J 5 bases; nucleotides not matched to a gene: 12. Germline assignment: CDR1 SEHNR and CDR2 FQNEAQ (reference sequence). The CDR3 region has the DNA TGTGCCAGCAGTCCCCTACAGGGGATAAAAACTGAAGCTTTCTTT. Encoded protein: CASSPLQGIKTEAFF.

This chain joins TRBV15 and TRBJ2-4; TRBD1 is a possible D gene (6 bases). Trimming cost V 5 bases and J 2 bases, with 13 bases left between them. CDR1 and CDR2 (germline): LNHNV, YYDKDF (reference sequence). This CDR3 is built from 15 residues. CDR3 in DNA: TGTGCCACCAGCGGACGGCAGGGGACCAAAAACATTCAGTACTTC. Its translation: CATSGRQGTKNIQYF.